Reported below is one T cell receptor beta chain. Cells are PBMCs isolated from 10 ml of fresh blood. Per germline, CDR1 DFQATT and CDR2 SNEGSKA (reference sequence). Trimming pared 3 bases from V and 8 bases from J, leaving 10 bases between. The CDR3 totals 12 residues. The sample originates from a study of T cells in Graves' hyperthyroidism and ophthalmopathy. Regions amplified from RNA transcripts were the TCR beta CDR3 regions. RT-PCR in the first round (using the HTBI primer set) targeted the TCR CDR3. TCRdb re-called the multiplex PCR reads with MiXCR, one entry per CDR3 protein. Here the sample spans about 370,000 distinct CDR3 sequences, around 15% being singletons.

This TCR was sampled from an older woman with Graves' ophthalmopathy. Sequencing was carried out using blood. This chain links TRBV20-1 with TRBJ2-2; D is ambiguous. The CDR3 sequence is CSASTLPGELFF. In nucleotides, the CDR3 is TGCAGTGCTAGCACTCTGCCTGGGGAGCTGTTTTTT.